The sequence of this T cell receptor (beta chain) was determined in a study of PD-1 blockade in classical Hodgkin lymphoma. General observations from the study: Any patient who commenced nivolumab under 1 year after ASCT was excluded.

CDR3 length equals 13 residues. V was pared by 7 bases and J by 4 bases, with 13 bases between. Germline assignment: CDR1 MNHEY and CDR2 SVGAGI. Documented time point: cycle 4 day 1 (C4D1), after about 6 weeks of nivolumab. Autologous stem cell transplantation was followed by relapse in every patient, and brentuximab vedotin exposure varied. The data were produced by immunoSEQ multiplex PCR, yet TCRdb's version contains in-frame clones alone and is incomplete. The table has approximately 93,000 clones, about three quarters seen once. Points on this clone: Its antigen is undetermined.

The sample here was peripheral blood mononuclear cells (PBMCs), taken before the fourth cycle of nivolumab. The source of this sequence is a human donor with classical Hodgkin lymphoma. The genes are TRBV6-5 and TRBJ1-2, with a weak D call TRBD1 (5 bases). CDR3 amino acids: CASTPQAFYGYTF. The CDR3 DNA sequence: TGTGCCAGCACCCCACAGGCCTTCTATGGCTACACCTTC.